These 15 T cell receptor beta chains were all obtained from the same sample, sequenced in a study of radiation and T cells in renal cell carcinoma. Time point specified: blood 2 weeks post-SBRT. Documented treatment: 15 Gy SBRT to primary tumor, nephrectomy 4 weeks later. TCRdb keeps only in-frame clones here, not all; method: immunoSEQ multiplex PCR. The repertoire consists of about 130,000 clones, with roughly four fifths occurring once and the leading ten covering around 1.8%. The specimen comprised blood, sampled from a patient whose treatment included radiotherapy and nephrectomy. The source is an older woman with renal cell carcinoma.

The V call is TRBV6-5, the J call TRBJ1-2; D is unresolved. This CDR3 has 13 residues. Germline V gene lookup returns CDR1 MNHEY and CDR2 SVGAGI. The V end was cut by 8 bases, the J end by 0 bases, with 10 bases between. The CDR3 region is CASGTDANYGYTF. The CDR3 coding sequence is TGTGCCAGCGGAACAGACGCTAACTATGGCTACACCTTC.

This clone occurred a few times. This chain uses TRBV15 with TRBJ2-7; D is ambiguous. There are 13 residues in the CDR3. The V and J ends lost 5 bases and 3 bases respectively, with 11 bases between them. Germline CDR1 is LNHNV and CDR2 is YYDKDF (reference sequence). The CDR3 DNA follows: TGTGCCACCAGCCCGACAAAGGTCTACGAGCAGTACTTC. It is translated as CATSPTKVYEQYF.

V is TRBV28 and J is TRBJ1-2; D gene ambiguous. The V gene lost 6 bases and the J gene lost 4 bases, with 12 bases spanning the gap. The germline CDR1 and CDR2 sequences are MDHEN and SYDVKM. This CDR3 contains 13 residues. The CDR3 region is CASRESGRYGYTF. The CDR3 DNA follows: TGTGCCAGCAGGGAATCAGGCCGCTATGGCTACACCTTC.

This clone has more than one count but fewer than ten. This rearrangement joins TRBV15 to TRBJ1-3; 9 nucleotides line up with TRBD1. The CDR3 contains 15 residues. With 4 bases clipped from V and 2 bases from J, the junction kept 3 bases outside the gene matches. The germline V gene encodes CDR1 LNHNV and CDR2 YYDKDF (reference sequence). CDR3 DNA sequence: TGTGCCACCAGCAAGGGGACAGGGACTGGAAACACCATATATTTT. It yields the protein CATSKGTGTGNTIYF.

The genes are TRBV5-1 and TRBJ1-1; weak D call: TRBD1 (5 bases). The V end lost 3 bases, the J end lost 0 bases, and 12 bases lay between the germline ends. The V gene's germline CDR1 is SGHRS and CDR2 YFSETQ. This CDR3 region has 15 residues. This chain's CDR3 is CASSSTRELNTEAFF. The CDR3 DNA reads TGCGCCAGCAGCTCAACCAGGGAGCTGAACACTGAAGCTTTCTTT.

The chain links TRBV19 to TRBJ1-3; D not certain. The V gene lost 3 bases and the J gene lost 2 bases, with 8 bases spanning the gap. The CDR3 consists of 14 residues. CDR1 and CDR2 from the germline V gene are LNHDA and SQIVND (reference sequence). In nucleotides, the CDR3 is TGTGCCAGTAGTATCACAGAGGCTGGAAACACCATATATTTT. Translated: CASSITEAGNTIYF. Filled out from reference TRBV19 and TRBJ1-3, the complete variable domain reads DGGITQSPKYLFRKEGQNVTLSCEQNLNHDAMYWYRQDPGQGLRLIYYSQIVNDFQKGDIAEGYSVSREKKESFPLTVTSAQKNPTAFYLCASSITEAGNTIYFGEGSWLTVV.

The V call is TRBV6-1, the J call TRBJ1-1; D is uncertain. The CDR3 totals 15 residues. Germline assignment: CDR1 MNHNS and CDR2 SASEGT. V was trimmed by 5 bases and J by 4 bases, leaving 17 bases between them. CDR3 bases: TGTGCCAGCAGTACCCGCCCCGGGGTGGGCACTGAAGCTTTCTTT. It codes for CASSTRPGVGTEAFF.

The chain recombines TRBV6-1 with TRBJ2-1, with D perhaps matching TRBD1 or TRBD2 (5 bases each). Trimming cost V 7 bases and J 4 bases, with 11 bases left between them. The CDR3 totals 13 residues. Per the germline V gene, CDR1 is MNHNS and CDR2 is SASEGT. The CDR3 bases are TGTGCCAGCACAGAGGGGCCTTACAATGAGCAGTTCTTC. Amino acid sequence: CASTEGPYNEQFF.

The V and J genes are TRBV4-2 and TRBJ1-5; D possibly corresponds to TRBD1 (5 bases). V was cut by 0 bases and J by 7 bases, with 10 bases left in between. Per germline, CDR1 LGHNA and CDR2 YNFKEQ. The CDR3 has 14 amino acids. CDR3: CASSQDKGSQPQHF. The CDR3 DNA reads as TGTGCCAGCAGCCAAGATAAGGGGAGCCAGCCCCAGCATTTT.

Remarks on this clone: This CDR3 is also generated by other DNA sequences in the sample. The V and J genes are TRBV6-1 and TRBJ1-4; TRBD1 matches 10 bases. V lost 6 bases and J lost 7; bases outside the gene matches: 5. The CDR3 sequence is 14 residues long. Germline CDR1 is MNHNS and CDR2 is SASEGT. CDR3 protein: CASRTGGAGEKLFF. The CDR3 DNA follows: TGTGCCAGCAGGACAGGGGGCGCGGGTGAAAAACTGTTTTTT.

The rearrangement links TRBV5-4 to TRBJ1-3; TRBD1 matches at 8 bases. Trimming at V came to 0 bases and at J to 4 bases, leaving 3 bases not matched to a gene. The CDR3 is 15 residues long. The germline gives CDR1 SGHNT, CDR2 YYREEE (reference sequence). CDR3 bases: TGTGCCAGCAGCTTGGGACAGGGGCTCGGAAACACCATATATTTT. Protein sequence: CASSLGQGLGNTIYF.

The V gene is TRBV7-2, the J gene TRBJ1-2, with TRBD1 as a possible D gene (6 bases). This CDR3 spans 15 amino acids. Looked up from germline, CDR1 is SGHTA and CDR2 is FQGNSA. The ends were cut back, 1 base at V and 3 bases at J, with 12 bases in the middle. The CDR3 DNA reads TGTGCCAGCAGCTTAGTGGCAGGGGTATACTATGGCTACACCTTC. It translates to CASSLVAGVYYGYTF. Drawing the rest from reference TRBV7-2 and TRBJ1-2, the complete variable domain is GAGVSQSPSNKVTEKGKDVELRCDPISGHTALYWYRQSLGQGLEFLIYFQGNSAPDKSGLPSDRFSAERTGGSVSTLTIQRTQQEDSAVYLCASSLVAGVYYGYTFGSGTRLTVV.

This chain uses TRBV7-2 with TRBJ1-2; 7 nucleotides match TRBD1. The CDR3 covers 14 residues. The junction had 8 bases not matched to a gene; V was cut back by 4 bases and J by 6 bases. Germline V CDR1 and CDR2: SGHTA, FQGNSA. DNA for the CDR3: TGTGCCAGCAGCTCGCTAGGTGACAGGGATGGCTACACCTTC. Its translation is CASSSLGDRDGYTF.

The chain recombines TRBV28 with TRBJ1-2; TRBD1 matches at 7 bases. Germline V gene lookup returns CDR1 MDHEN and CDR2 SYDVKM. V lost 2 bases to trimming and J lost 8 bases; unmatched junction nucleotides: 11. This CDR3 is 15 amino acids long. DNA of the CDR3: TGTGCCAGCAGTTTAGACCCACAGGGGATAGACGGCTACACCTTC. The encoded protein is CASSLDPQGIDGYTF.

This chain links TRBV4-1 with TRBJ1-1; TRBD1 matches 9 bases. Unmatched junction bases numbered 11, after V lost 4 bases and J lost 5 bases. CDR3 length equals 16 residues. CDR1 is MGHRA and CDR2 is YSYEKL in the germline V gene. The chain's CDR3 is CASSPFPTGGGTEAFF. Written as DNA, the CDR3 is TGCGCCAGCAGCCCGTTCCCGACAGGGGGTGGGACTGAAGCTTTCTTT.